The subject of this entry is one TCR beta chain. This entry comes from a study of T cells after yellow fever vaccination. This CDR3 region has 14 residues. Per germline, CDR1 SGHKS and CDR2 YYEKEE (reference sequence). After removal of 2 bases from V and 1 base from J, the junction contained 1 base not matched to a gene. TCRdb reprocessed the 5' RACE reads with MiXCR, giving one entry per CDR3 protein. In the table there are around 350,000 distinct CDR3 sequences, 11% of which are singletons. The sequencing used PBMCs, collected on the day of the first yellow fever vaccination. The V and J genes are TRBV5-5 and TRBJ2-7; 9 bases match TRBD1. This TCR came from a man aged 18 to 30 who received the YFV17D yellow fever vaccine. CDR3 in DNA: TGTGCCAGCAGCTTCGGGACAGGGTCCTACGAGCAGTACTTC. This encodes CASSFGTGSYEQYF.